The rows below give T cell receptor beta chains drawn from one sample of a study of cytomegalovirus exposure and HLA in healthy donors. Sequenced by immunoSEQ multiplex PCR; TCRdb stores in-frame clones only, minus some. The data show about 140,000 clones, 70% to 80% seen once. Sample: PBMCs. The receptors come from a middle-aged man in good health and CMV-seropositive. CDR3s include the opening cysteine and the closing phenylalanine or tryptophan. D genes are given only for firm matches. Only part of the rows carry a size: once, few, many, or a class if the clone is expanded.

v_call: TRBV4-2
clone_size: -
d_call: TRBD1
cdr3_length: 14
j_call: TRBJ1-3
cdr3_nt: TGTGCCAGCAGCCAGCAGACAGGGGGAAACACCATATATTTT
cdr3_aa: CASSQQTGGNTIYF

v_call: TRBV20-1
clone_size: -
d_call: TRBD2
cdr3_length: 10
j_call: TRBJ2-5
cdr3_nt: TGCAGTAGCGGGGAAGAGACCCAGTACTTC
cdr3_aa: CSSGEETQYF

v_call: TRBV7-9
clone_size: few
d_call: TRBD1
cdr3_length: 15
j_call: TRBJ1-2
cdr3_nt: TGTTCCAGCAGCCGACAGGGAGTCGGTGTCTATGGCTACACCTTC
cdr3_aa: CSSSRQGVGVYGYTF

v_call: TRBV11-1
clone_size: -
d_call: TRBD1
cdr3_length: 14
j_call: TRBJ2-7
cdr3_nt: TGTGCCAGCAGCCAAGGACAGGGGGCGCGGGAGCAGTACTTC
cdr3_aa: CASSQGQGAREQYF

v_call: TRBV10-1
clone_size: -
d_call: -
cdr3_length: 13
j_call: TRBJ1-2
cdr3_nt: TGCGCCAGCAGCCCAACAGGGAACTATGGCTACACCTTC
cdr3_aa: CASSPTGNYGYTF

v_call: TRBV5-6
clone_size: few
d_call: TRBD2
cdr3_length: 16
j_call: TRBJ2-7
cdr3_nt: TGTGCCAGCAGCCCGGATCCTAGCGGGAGGGCCTACGAGCAGTACTTC
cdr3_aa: CASSPDPSGRAYEQYF

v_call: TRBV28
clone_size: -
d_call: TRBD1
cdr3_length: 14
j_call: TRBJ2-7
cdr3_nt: TGTGCCAGCAGTTTGGACAGGGGCTTCAACGAGCAGTACTTC
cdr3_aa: CASSLDRGFNEQYF

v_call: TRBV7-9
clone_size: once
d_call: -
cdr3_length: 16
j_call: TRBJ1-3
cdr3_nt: TGTGCCAGCAGCTTCGGGGAGTACCACCATGGAAACACCATATATTTT
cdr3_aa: CASSFGEYHHGNTIYF

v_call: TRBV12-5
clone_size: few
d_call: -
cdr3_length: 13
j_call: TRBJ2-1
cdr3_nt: TGTGCTAGTGGTTTCTCCGTCTACAATGAGCAGTTCTTC
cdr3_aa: CASGFSVYNEQFF

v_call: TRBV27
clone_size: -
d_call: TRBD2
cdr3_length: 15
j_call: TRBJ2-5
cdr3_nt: TGTGCCAGCAGCGGACTAGCGGCTTTGCAAGAGACCCAGTACTTC
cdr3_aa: CASSGLAALQETQYF

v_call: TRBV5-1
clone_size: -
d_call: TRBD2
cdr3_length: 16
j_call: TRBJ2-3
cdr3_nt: TGCGCCAGCAGCCCTCGACTAGCGGGAAGCACAGATACGCAGTATTTT
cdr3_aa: CASSPRLAGSTDTQYF

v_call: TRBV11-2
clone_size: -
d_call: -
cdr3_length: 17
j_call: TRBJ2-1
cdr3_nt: TGTGCCAGCAGCTTATTTTTAGCGGCTTTTTCGCACAATGAGCAGTTCTTC
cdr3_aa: CASSLFLAAFSHNEQFF

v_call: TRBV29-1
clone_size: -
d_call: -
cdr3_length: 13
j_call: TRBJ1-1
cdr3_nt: TGCAGCGTTGGGGATGGGGGGTACACTGAAGCTTTCTTT
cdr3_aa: CSVGDGGYTEAFF

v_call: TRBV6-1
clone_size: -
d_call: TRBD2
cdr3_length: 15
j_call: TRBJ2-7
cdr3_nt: TGTGCCAGCAGTGAAGCTAGCGGGAGCTCCTACGAGCAGTACTTC
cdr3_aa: CASSEASGSSYEQYF

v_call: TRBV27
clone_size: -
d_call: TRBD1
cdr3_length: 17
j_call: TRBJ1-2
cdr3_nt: TGTGCCAGCAGTTTTCGATCCCCGACAGGGGATAGCTATGGCTACACCTTC
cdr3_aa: CASSFRSPTGDSYGYTF

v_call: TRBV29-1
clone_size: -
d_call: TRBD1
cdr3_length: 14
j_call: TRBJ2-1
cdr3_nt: TGCAGCGGGAGGGGACAGGGGGATTTTAATGAGCAGTTCTTC
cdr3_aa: CSGRGQGDFNEQFF

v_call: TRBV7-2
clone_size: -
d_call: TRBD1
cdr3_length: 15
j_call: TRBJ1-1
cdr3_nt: TGTGCCAGCAGCTTAACAGGGGGCGGGAGGACTGAAGCTTTCTTT
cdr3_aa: CASSLTGGGRTEAFF

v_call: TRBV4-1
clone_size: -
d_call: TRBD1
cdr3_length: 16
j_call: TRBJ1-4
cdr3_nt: TGCGCCAGCAGCCAAGATTGGGACAGGGCTAATGAAAAACTGTTTTTT
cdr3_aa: CASSQDWDRANEKLFF

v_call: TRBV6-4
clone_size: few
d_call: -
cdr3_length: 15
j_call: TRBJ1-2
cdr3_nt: TGTGCCAGCAGTCGAGGGCCAGGAGACTCCTATGGCTACACCTTC
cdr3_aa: CASSRGPGDSYGYTF

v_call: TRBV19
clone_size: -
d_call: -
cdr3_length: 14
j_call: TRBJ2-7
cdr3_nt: TGTGCCAGTAGTAGGGAGACACAAGCCTACGAGCAGTACTTC
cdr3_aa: CASSRETQAYEQYF

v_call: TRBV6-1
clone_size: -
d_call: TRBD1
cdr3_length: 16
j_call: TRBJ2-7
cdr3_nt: TGTGCCAGCAGTGAAACACGACAGGGGTTAGAATACGAGCAGTACTTC
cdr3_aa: CASSETRQGLEYEQYF

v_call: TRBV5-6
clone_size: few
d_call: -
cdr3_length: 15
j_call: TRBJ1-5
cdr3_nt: TGTGCCAGCAGCTTGTCCGGGGGGCGGAATCAGCCCCAGCATTTT
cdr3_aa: CASSLSGGRNQPQHF

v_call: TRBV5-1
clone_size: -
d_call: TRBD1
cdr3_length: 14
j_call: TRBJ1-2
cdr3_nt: TGCGCCAGCAGCTTGGCCGGGACAGTCTATGGCCACACTTTC
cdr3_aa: CASSLAGTVYGHTF

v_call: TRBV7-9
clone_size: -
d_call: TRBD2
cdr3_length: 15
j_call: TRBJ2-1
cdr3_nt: TGTGCCAGCAGCGCGGGACTAGCGGGACCAAATGAGCAGTTCTTC
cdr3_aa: CASSAGLAGPNEQFF

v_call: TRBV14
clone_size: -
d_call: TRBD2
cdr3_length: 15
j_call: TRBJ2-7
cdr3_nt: TGTGCCAGCAGCCCACTACTAGCGGGAGCCCACGAGCAGTACTTC
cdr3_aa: CASSPLLAGAHEQYF

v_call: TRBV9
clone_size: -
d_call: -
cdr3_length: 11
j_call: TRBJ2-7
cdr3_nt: TGTGCCAGCAGCGGCGGAGAGGGCAGGTACTTC
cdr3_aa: CASSGGEGRYF

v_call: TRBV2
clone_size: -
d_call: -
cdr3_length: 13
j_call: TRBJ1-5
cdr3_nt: TGTGCCAGCAGTGGGCCCCGGGGAGGGCTCCAGCATTTT
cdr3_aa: CASSGPRGGLQHF

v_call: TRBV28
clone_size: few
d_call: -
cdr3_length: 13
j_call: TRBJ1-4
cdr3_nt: TGTGCCAGCCTAAGGCGGGATAATGAAAAACTGTTTTTT
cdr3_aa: CASLRRDNEKLFF

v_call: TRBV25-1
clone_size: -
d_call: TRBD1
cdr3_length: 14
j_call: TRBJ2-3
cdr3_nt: TGTGCCAGCAGAGCGCCGGGGACAGGGGATACGCAGTATTTT
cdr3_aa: CASRAPGTGDTQYF

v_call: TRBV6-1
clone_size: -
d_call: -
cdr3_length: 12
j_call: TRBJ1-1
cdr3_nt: TGTGCCAGCAGTGAACAGTATGGCGGGGCTTTCTTT
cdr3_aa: CASSEQYGGAFF

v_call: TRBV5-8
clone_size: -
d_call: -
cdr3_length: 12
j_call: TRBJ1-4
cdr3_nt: TGTGCCAGCAGCCCCACGTTTTCAGAACTGTTTTTT
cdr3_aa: CASSPTFSELFF

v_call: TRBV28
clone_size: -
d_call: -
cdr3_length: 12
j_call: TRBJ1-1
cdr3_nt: TGTGCCAGCAGCGACTTCAACACCGAAGCTTTCTTT
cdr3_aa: CASSDFNTEAFF

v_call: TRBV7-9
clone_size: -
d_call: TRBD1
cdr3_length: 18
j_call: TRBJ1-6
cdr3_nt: TGTGCCAGCAGCTTAGGAGGGGGCCCAATTAACTATAATTCACCCCTCCACTTT
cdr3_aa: CASSLGGGPINYNSPLHF

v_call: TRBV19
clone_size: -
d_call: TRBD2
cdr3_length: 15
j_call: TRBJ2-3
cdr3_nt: TGTGCCAGTAGTATAGCTAGCGGGACCACAGATACGCAGTATTTT
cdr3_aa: CASSIASGTTDTQYF

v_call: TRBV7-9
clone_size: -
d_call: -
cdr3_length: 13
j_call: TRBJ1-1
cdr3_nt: TGTGCCAGCAGCCAAGAGATCGACACTGAAGCTTTCTTT
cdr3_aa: CASSQEIDTEAFF

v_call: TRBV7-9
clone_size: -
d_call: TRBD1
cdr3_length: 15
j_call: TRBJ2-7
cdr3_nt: TGTGCCAGCAGCTCATCCGGGACAGAAGATTACGAGCAGTACTTC
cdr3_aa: CASSSSGTEDYEQYF

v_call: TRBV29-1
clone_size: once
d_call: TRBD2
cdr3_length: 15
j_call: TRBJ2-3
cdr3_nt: TGCAGCGTAGGAGGGACTAGCGGTTTCACAGATACGCAGTATTTT
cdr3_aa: CSVGGTSGFTDTQYF

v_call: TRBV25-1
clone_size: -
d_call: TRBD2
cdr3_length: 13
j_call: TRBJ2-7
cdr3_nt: TGTGCCAGCAGGGGACTAGCGGGAGGCGAGCAGTACTTC
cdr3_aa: CASRGLAGGEQYF

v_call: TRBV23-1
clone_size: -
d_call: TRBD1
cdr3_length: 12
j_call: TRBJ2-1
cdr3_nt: TGCGCCAGGGGGACAGGGGAAAATGAGCAGTTCTTC
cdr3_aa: CARGTGENEQFF

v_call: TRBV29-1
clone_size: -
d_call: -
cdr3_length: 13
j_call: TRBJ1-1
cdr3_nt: TGCAGCGTTGAAGAGGCAGCAGGGACTGAAGCTTTCTTT
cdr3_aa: CSVEEAAGTEAFF

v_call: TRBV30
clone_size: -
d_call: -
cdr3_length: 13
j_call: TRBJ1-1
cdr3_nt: TGTGCCTGGAGTGTAGTGGGGAGGATAAAAGCTTTCTTT
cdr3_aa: CAWSVVGRIKAFF